The clone carrying this TCR beta chain was picked up a small number of times. The antigen remains unidentified. This sample stems from a study of beta chain features in type 1 diabetes. A CD45RO/CCR7/CD25/CD127/CD95/CD27 panel sorted naive, central memory, regulatory and stem cell-like memory CD4+ cells. Of the isolated RNA, all was reverse transcribed, and so the sequenced material was expressed TCRB transcripts. Profiling relied on immunoSEQ multiplex PCR, and the TCRdb table lists in-frame clones only, not all of them. The sample yields roughly 350,000 clones, roughly 9.8% seen once. Study-wide points: The study found moderately but significantly shorter TCRB CDR3s in all four CD4+ subsets of Type 1 diabetes patients.

The V and J ends lost 5 bases and 1 base respectively, with 9 bases between them. The CDR3 has 15 amino acids. Looked up from germline, CDR1 is LNHDA and CDR2 is SQIVND (reference sequence). Specimen: central memory CD4+ T cells from blood. This clonotype was obtained from a man between 25 and 39 years old with type 1 diabetes. The rearrangement links TRBV19 to TRBJ2-6; no firm D call. The CDR3 loop reads CASSPPRSGANVLTF. Here the CDR3 DNA reads TGTGCCAGTAGTCCCCCGCGGTCTGGGGCCAACGTCCTGACTTTC.